Listed here are 13 T cell receptor beta chains from one sample, sequenced in a study of OX40 agonist ivuxolimab in advanced cancers. The method behind the library was the immunoSEQ multiplex PCR assay. TCRdb took this table from immuneACCESS and kept in-frame rearrangements with V and J called. Such tables lack part of the clones; where checked against another copy, unresolved V genes explain under half of the gap, and the rest is unexplained. A total of about 68,000 clones appear in this sample, around nine tenths of them only once. Approximately 2.1% of the sample rests with the top ten. Material: CD4+ or CD8+ T cells sorted from blood, obtained in a trial of the OX40 agonist ivuxolimab. The receptor source for this set is an adult with an advanced solid tumor such as melanoma, head and neck, liver or kidney cancer.

V and J are TRBV11-2 and TRBJ1-3; D gene uncertain. The CDR3 sequence is 13 residues long. Germline CDR1 reads SGHAT; CDR2 reads FQNNGV. V gave up 2 bases and J gave up 2 bases, with 4 bases separating them. The CDR3 DNA sequence: TGTGCCAGCAGCTTAATGGCTGGAAACACCATATATTTT. Its translation: CASSLMAGNTIYF.

The DNA for the CDR3 is TGTGCCAGCAGCACCTGGACACACACCGGGGAGCTGTTTTTT. It yields the protein CASSTWTHTGELFF. The chain employs TRBV7-8 and TRBJ2-2, with a weak D call TRBD1 (5 bases). There are 14 residues in the CDR3. Per the germline V gene, CDR1 is SGHVS and CDR2 is FQNEAQ. The V gene lost 5 bases and the J gene lost 3 bases, with 10 bases spanning the gap.

This chain connects TRBV23-1 to TRBJ1-1; TRBD1 matches at 7 bases. TRBV23-1 is recorded as an ORF, its role being uncertain. The trim removed 3 bases at V and 4 bases at J, leaving 8 bases unmatched. The CDR3 runs to 15 residues. CDR3 DNA: TGCGCCAGCAGTCACCCTTGCCCAGGGGGCACTGAAGCTTTCTTT. Residues: CASSHPCPGGTEAFF.

The V call is TRBV11-2, the J call TRBJ2-1; perhaps TRBD1 as D (5 bases). V was pared by 0 bases and J by 1 base, with 7 bases between. The V gene's germline CDR1 is SGHAT and CDR2 FQNNGV. CDR3 length: 15 residues. The CDR3 bases are TGTGCCAGCAGCTTAGATAGGGGTTCCTACAATGAGCAGTTCTTC. It codes for CASSLDRGSYNEQFF.

The chain combines TRBV7-9 with TRBJ1-1; D is undetermined. V dropped 7 bases and J dropped 7 bases, with 16 bases sitting between them. The germline V gene encodes CDR1 SEHNR and CDR2 FQNEAQ (reference sequence). The CDR3 runs to 13 residues. The CDR3 loop is CASTPLAQLEAFF. The CDR3 DNA reads as TGTGCCAGCACCCCTCTGGCCCAACTTGAAGCTTTCTTT.

The chain is built from TRBV4-1 and TRBJ1-3; D ambiguous. V dropped 0 bases and J dropped 1 base, with 7 bases sitting between them. The CDR3 loop spans 15 amino acids. Looked up from germline, CDR1 is MGHRA and CDR2 is YSYEKL. CDR3 sequence reads: CASSQEYLSGNTIYF. The CDR3 DNA follows: TGCGCCAGCAGCCAAGAATACCTTTCTGGAAACACCATATATTTT.

The CDR3 loop is CASLDSKNSPLHF. As DNA, the CDR3 is TGTGCCAGCCTGGACAGCAAAAATTCACCCCTCCACTTT. This chain joins TRBV6-1 and TRBJ1-6; possibly TRBD1 for D (6 bases). Trimming stripped 8 bases from V and 7 bases from J, with 12 bases between. CDR3 length: 13 amino acids. The V gene's germline CDR1 is MNHNS and CDR2 SASEGT.

V usage is TRBV5-1 and J usage is TRBJ2-3; the D gene is possibly TRBD2 (7 bases). V was cut by 0 bases and J by 4 bases, with 12 bases left in between. CDR1 and CDR2 (germline): SGHRS, YFSETQ. This CDR3 has 15 residues. The CDR3 coding sequence is TGCGCCAGCAGCTTGGGACAGGCGGGGGCAGATACGCAGTATTTT. The encoded protein is CASSLGQAGADTQYF.

The chain joins TRBV25-1 to TRBJ2-1, with 11 bases that match TRBD2. J lost 5 bases, V lost 1 base, and 10 bases had no gene match. Per the germline V gene, CDR1 is MGHDK and CDR2 is SYGVNS. The CDR3 spans 18 residues. The CDR3 loop is CASSELEGTSGIHNEQFF. The CDR3 DNA follows: TGTGCCAGCAGTGAATTGGAAGGGACTAGCGGAATCCACAATGAGCAGTTCTTC.

The chain couples TRBV15 to TRBJ2-5, with D perhaps given as TRBD1 or TRBD2 (5 bases each). The V end lost 0 bases, the J end lost 6 bases, and 17 bases lay between the germline ends. There are 16 residues in the CDR3. Germline-derived CDR1 and CDR2 are LNHNV and YYDKDF (reference sequence). The CDR3 DNA follows: TGTGCCACCAGCAGAGATCTCGGGACCCTGGTGAAGACCCAGTACTTC. Its protein product is CATSRDLGTLVKTQYF. The full variable domain, in which reference TRBV15 and TRBJ2-5 provide the parts outside the CDR3, is DAMVIQNPRYQVTQFGKPVTLSCSQTLNHNVMYWYQQKSSQAPKLLFHYYDKDFNNEADTPDNFQSRRPNTSFCFLDIRSPGLGDTAMYLCATSRDLGTLVKTQYFGPGTRLLVL.

V usage is TRBV4-3 and J usage is TRBJ1-6; possibly TRBD1 for D (5 bases). V lost 1 base, J lost 8 bases, and 9 bases lay in between. This CDR3 comprises 14 residues. CDR1 LGHNA and CDR2 YSLEER come from the germline V gene. The CDR3 DNA reads as TGCGCCAGCAGCCAAGTAATAGGGGATTCACCCCTCCACTTT. This codes for CASSQVIGDSPLHF.

The chain links TRBV6-6 to TRBJ1-1; 10 bases align to TRBD1. CDR1 is MNHNY and CDR2 is SVGAGI in the germline V gene (reference sequence). This CDR3 has 15 amino acids. V dropped 4 bases and J dropped 6; count of bases not matched to a gene: 8. Written as DNA, the CDR3 is TGTGCCAGCAGTTCTCCGGGACAGGGGCGAGCTGAAGCTTTCTTT. Residues: CASSSPGQGRAEAFF.

The rearrangement joins TRBV7-9 to TRBJ2-3, with 11 bases lining up with TRBD2. The CDR3 covers 16 residues. CDR1 and CDR2 from the germline V gene are SEHNR and FQNEAQ (reference sequence). Trimming removed 4 bases from V and 0 bases from J; junction bases left unmatched: 3. The CDR3, as DNA: TGTGCCAGCAGCTATCCTAGCGGGGGGAGCACAGATACGCAGTATTTT. It yields the protein CASSYPSGGSTDTQYF.